The clone carrying this T cell receptor beta chain has only a few counts. V was trimmed by 3 bases and J by 1 base, leaving 7 bases between them. The CDR3 has 13 residues. Germline lookup yields CDR1 PRHDT and CDR2 FYEKMQ (reference sequence). These data belong to a study of blood T cell repertoires in COVID-19. As for the study in general: The samples span acute and convalescent COVID-19 from the United States, Italy and Spain. From T cells, B-cell-depleted T cells, or PBMCs came the material, which was cDNA or gDNA.

How the authors handled the data: From reference gene primer amplification, estimates of nucleated cell counts were derived. Measured with immunoSEQ multiplex PCR; TCRdb has only the in-frame clones, and not every one. The DNA gave D and trimming, while V, J and clone size come from that table. The table includes a few hundred thousand clones, roughly 90% detected once. The chain is built from TRBV13 and TRBJ2-7; weak D call: TRBD1 (5 bases). The clonotype comes from a man younger than 30 who had recovered from COVID-19. The material sequenced was peripheral blood. The CDR3 nucleotides are TGTGCCAGCAGCTTTCAGGGATCCTACGAGCAGTACTTC. Its translation: CASSFQGSYEQYF. The complete variable domain, with remaining parts taken from reference TRBV13 and TRBJ2-7, reads AAGVIQSPRHLIKEKRETATLKCYPIPRHDTVYWYQQGPGQDPQFLISFYEKMQSDKGSIPDRFSAQQFSDYHSELNMSSLELGDSALYFCASSFQGSYEQYFGPGTRLTVT.